Presented here are 3 T cell receptor beta chains from one specimen sequenced in a study of T-cell memory formation after mild COVID-19. TCRdb used MiXCR to reprocess the 5' RACE reads, holding one entry per CDR3 protein. The sample yields under 250,000 distinct CDR3 sequences, roughly 27% seen once. The sample consisted of PBMCs or a T cell subset sorted from them (not recorded which). Every receptor here comes from an adult woman who had mild COVID-19 (a few samples of this study predate the infection). Cell type and time point are not known.

This clonotype has just a few counts. The CDR3 spells CATSEQGGNQPQHF. Here the CDR3 DNA reads TGTGCCACCAGCGAACAGGGTGGCAATCAGCCCCAGCATTTT. The V gene is TRBV15, the J gene TRBJ1-5, with D possibly TRBD1 on 6 matching bases. Germline CDR1 LNHNV, CDR2 YYDKDF (reference sequence). The CDR3 is 14 residues long. V dropped 5 bases and J dropped 2 bases, with 10 bases sitting between them.

The chain joins TRBV20-1 to TRBJ1-2, with D perhaps TRBD1 (6 bases). Between the trimmed V and J ends, which lost 1 base and 9 bases, there was a span of 21 bases. The CDR3 covers 15 residues. Germline assignment: CDR1 DFQATT and CDR2 SNEGSKA (reference sequence). This CDR3 reads CSARGIQGGGISYTF. DNA of the CDR3: TGCAGTGCTAGAGGGATTCAGGGAGGGGGGATTAGCTACACCTTC.

The J gene is TRBJ2-7, the V gene TRBV2; 7 bases match TRBD2. Looked up from germline, CDR1 is SNHLY and CDR2 is FYNNEI. Germline trimming cut 4 bases from V and 1 base from J; bases unmatched to any gene: 7. The length of the CDR3 is 15 residues. CDR3 bases: TGTGCCAGCAGTGTGGAGACGGGAGGATCCTACGAGCAGTACTTC. Its translation is CASSVETGGSYEQYF.